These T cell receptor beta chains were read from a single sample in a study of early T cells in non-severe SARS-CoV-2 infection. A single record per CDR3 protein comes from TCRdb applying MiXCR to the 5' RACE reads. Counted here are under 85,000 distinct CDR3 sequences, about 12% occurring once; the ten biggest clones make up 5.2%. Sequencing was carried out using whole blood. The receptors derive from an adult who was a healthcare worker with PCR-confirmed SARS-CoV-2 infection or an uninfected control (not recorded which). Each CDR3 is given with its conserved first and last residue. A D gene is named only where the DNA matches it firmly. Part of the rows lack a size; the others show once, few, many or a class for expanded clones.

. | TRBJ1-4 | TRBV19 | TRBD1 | CASSTDTGGGNEKLFF | TGTGCCAGTAGTACGGATACAGGGGGAGGAAATGAAAAACTGTTTTTT
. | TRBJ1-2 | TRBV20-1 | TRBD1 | CSARGTGDSNYGYTF | TGCAGTGCTAGAGGGACAGGGGATTCTAACTATGGCTACACCTTC
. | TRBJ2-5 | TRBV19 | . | CASSILGETQYF | TGTGCCAGTAGTATTCTGGGGGAGACCCAGTACTTC
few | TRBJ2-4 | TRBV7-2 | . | CASSQRATLAKNIQYF | TGTGCCAGCAGCCAGAGGGCAACCCTAGCCAAAAACATTCAGTACTTC
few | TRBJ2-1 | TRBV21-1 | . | CASSNPGGAEEQFF | TGTGCCAGCAGCAACCCAGGGGGCGCGGAAGAGCAGTTCTTC
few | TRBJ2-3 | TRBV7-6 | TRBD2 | CASSKGTSGHTDTQYF | TGTGCCAGCAGCAAAGGGACTAGCGGGCACACAGATACGCAGTATTTT
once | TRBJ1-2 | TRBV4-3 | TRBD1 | CASSQEDRENGYTF | TGCGCCAGCAGCCAAGAGGACAGGGAGAATGGCTACACCTTC
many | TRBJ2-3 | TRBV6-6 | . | CASSYSRADTDTQYF | TGTGCCAGCAGTTACTCGAGAGCGGACACAGATACGCAGTATTTT
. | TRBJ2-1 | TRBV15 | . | CATSGARVNNEQFF | TGTGCCACCAGCGGGGCCCGGGTTAACAATGAGCAGTTCTTC
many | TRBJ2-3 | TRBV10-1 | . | CASSRALTDTQYF | TGCGCCAGCAGCCGGGCCCTCACAGATACGCAGTATTTT
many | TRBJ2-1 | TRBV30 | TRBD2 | CAWSVTGLAGYNEQFF | TGTGCCTGGAGTGTAACGGGACTAGCGGGCTACAATGAGCAGTTCTTC
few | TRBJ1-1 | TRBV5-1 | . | CASSLNRGRKTEAFF | TGCGCCAGCAGCTTGAACCGGGGGCGAAAGACTGAAGCTTTCTTT
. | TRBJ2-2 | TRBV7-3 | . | CASSLDPNTGELFF | TGTGCCAGCAGCTTAGACCCGAACACCGGGGAGCTGTTTTTT
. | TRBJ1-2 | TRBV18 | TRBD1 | CASSRPNRGVGYGYTF | TGTGCCAGCTCACGACCCAACAGGGGAGTCGGTTACGGCTACACCTTC
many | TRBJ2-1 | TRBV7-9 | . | CASSLEPGFDEQFF | TGTGCCAGCAGCTTAGAGCCAGGGTTCGATGAGCAGTTCTTC
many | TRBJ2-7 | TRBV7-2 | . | CASTTGYREQYF | TGTGCCAGCACGACCGGGTACCGCGAGCAGTACTTC
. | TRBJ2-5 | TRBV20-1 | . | CSAMRTPSEETQYF | TGCAGTGCTATGAGGACCCCCTCCGAAGAGACCCAGTACTTC
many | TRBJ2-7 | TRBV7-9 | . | CASSLSWGAGWAYEQYF | TGTGCCAGCAGCTTAAGCTGGGGGGCTGGATGGGCTTACGAGCAGTACTTC
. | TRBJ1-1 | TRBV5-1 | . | CASSFRGVAEAFF | TGCGCCAGCAGCTTTAGAGGGGTGGCTGAAGCTTTCTTT
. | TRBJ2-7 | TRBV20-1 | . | CSAVDSSRAPYEQYF | TGCAGTGCCGTAGATTCTTCCAGGGCACCCTACGAGCAGTACTTC
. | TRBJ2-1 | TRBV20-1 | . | CSAGRGGDYNEQFF | TGCAGTGCTGGGAGGGGGGGAGACTACAATGAGCAGTTCTTC
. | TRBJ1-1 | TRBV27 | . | CASRRIGEEAFF | TGTGCCAGCAGAAGGATTGGGGAAGAAGCTTTCTTT
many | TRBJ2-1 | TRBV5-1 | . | CASSLGDGYNEQFF | TGCGCCAGCAGCTTGGGGGACGGATACAATGAGCAGTTCTTC
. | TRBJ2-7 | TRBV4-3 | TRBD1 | CASSQDRGYEQYF | TGCGCCAGCAGCCAGGACAGGGGCTACGAGCAGTACTTC